This T cell receptor (beta chain) was identified during a study of shared clonotypes between healthy human individuals. The overall study: Each donor had three CD4 naive, three CD4 memory, two CD8 naive and one CD8 memory plate.

It was CD45RO-negative cells, positively selected for CCR7, that made up naive CD8 cells, with terminally differentiated effector memory CD45RA+ cells excluded. Donors were healthy HIV-negative adults without recently reported acute infections or vaccinations. This clone has just one count. The data were produced by immunoSEQ multiplex PCR, yet TCRdb's version contains in-frame clones alone and is incomplete. The table has over 2 million clones, about 94% seen once; the top ten hold around 1.1%. This TCR was sampled from a man between 18 and 35 years old in good health. The source material was naive CD8+ T cells sorted from blood.

In DNA form, the CDR3 reads TGTGCCAGCAGCGAACCAGCAACCAATGAGCAGTTCTTC. Translation gives CASSEPATNEQFF. The chain carries TRBV7-9 and TRBJ2-1; D gene uncertain. The CDR3 spans 13 residues. The germline V gene encodes CDR1 SEHNR and CDR2 FQNEAQ (reference sequence). With 5 bases removed from V and 6 bases from J, the gap between germline ends came to 11 bases.